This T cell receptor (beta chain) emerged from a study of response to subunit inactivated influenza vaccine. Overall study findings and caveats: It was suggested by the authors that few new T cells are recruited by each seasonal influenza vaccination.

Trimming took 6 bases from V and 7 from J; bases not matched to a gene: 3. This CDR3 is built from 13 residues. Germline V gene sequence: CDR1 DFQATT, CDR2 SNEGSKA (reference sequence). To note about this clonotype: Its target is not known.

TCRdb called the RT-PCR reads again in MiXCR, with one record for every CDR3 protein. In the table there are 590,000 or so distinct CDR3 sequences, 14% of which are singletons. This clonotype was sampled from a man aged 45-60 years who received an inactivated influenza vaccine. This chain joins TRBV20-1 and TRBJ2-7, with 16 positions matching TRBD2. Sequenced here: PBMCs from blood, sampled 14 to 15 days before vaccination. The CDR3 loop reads CSAPGLAGGEQYF. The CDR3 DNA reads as TGCAGTGCACCGGGACTAGCGGGAGGGGAGCAGTACTTC.